The 6 T cell receptor beta chains given below trace back to one sample, sequenced in a study of Ad26.COV2.S vaccination and SARS-CoV-2 variants. The repertoire was sequenced with immunoSEQ multiplex PCR; TCRdb's copy has only in-frame clones and lacks some. Of about 680,000 clones listed, 89% were seen once; the top ten hold over 1.3%. Specified treatment: approximately 18 received Ad26.COV2.S at low or high dose, single or two shots; five or six received placebo; per-sample allocation not given. After the first vaccine or placebo injection, samples were drawn on day 63. This specimen was peripheral blood, taken in a trial of Ad26.COV2.S vaccine versus placebo. These receptors came from a person aged 18-65 years who received the Ad26.COV2.S COVID-19 vaccine or a placebo.

Turning to this clone: Other DNA variants within this sample encode the same CDR3. The gene calls are TRBV3-1 (or the pseudogene TRBV3-2) and TRBJ1-6, with unresolved D. This CDR3 has 12 residues. Trimming took 1 base from V and 9 from J, leaving 4 bases between them. The germline V gene has CDR1 LGHDT and CDR2 YNNKEL (reference sequence). DNA of the CDR3: TGTGCCAGCAGCCAAGGGGGTTCACCCCTCCACTTT. This translates into CASSQGGSPLHF.

The rearrangement joins TRBV5-1 to TRBJ2-3; 9 bases are shared with TRBD1. CDR3 length: 15 amino acids. The germline V gene has CDR1 SGHRS and CDR2 YFSETQ. V lost 5 bases and J lost 6; bases outside the gene matches: 10. This CDR3 reads CASRKGQGSGDTQYF. As DNA, the CDR3 is TGCGCCAGCAGAAAAGGACAGGGGTCAGGGGATACGCAGTATTTT.

The gene calls are TRBV6-4 and TRBJ2-1; 9 bases are a match to TRBD1. Looked up from germline, CDR1 is MRHNA and CDR2 is SNTAGT. With 3 bases clipped from V and 3 bases from J, the junction kept 6 bases outside the gene matches. The CDR3 is 16 amino acids. Written as DNA, the CDR3 is TGTGCCAGCAGTGAATTGACAGGGGGGGACTACAATGAGCAGTTCTTC. This encodes CASSELTGGDYNEQFF.

The rearrangement links TRBV5-1 to TRBJ1-3; no clear D gene. The CDR3 consists of 17 residues. The V end was cut by 0 bases, the J end by 4 bases, with 17 bases between. The germline V gene has CDR1 SGHRS and CDR2 YFSETQ. CDR3 sequence: CASSLVSQRIGGNTIYF. The CDR3 bases are TGCGCCAGCAGCTTGGTTTCCCAGCGGATTGGAGGAAACACCATATATTTT.

CDR3 DNA sequence: TGCGCCAGCAGTGAGAGGGGGGCTTCGGATGAAAAACTGTTTTTT. Translation: CASSERGASDEKLFF. J is TRBJ1-4 and V is TRBV10-1; weak D call: TRBD1 (6 bases). CDR1 is WNHNN, CDR2 SYGVQD, per germline (reference sequence). Trimming pared 2 bases from V and 6 bases from J, leaving 13 bases between. CDR3 length equals 15 residues.

As regards this clone: The identical CDR3 is also encoded by other nucleotide sequences in the sample. The J gene is TRBJ1-2, the V gene TRBV7-2, with D unresolved. CDR1 is SGHTA, CDR2 FQGNSA, per germline. Deletions cut 1 base from V and 4 bases from J, with 4 bases between. The CDR3 length is 12 residues. CDR3 bases: TGTGCCAGCAGCTTAGGGTCCTATGGCTACACCTTC. Amino acids: CASSLGSYGYTF.